The T cell receptor beta chain described here comes from a study of blood T cell repertoires in COVID-19. The overall study: Samples of COVID-19 (acute and convalescent) were obtained from the United States, Italy and Spain. From T cells, B-cell-depleted T cells, or PBMCs came the material, which was cDNA or gDNA.

Germline loops: CDR1 SGHDT, CDR2 YYEEEE. The CDR3 contains 14 residues. Trimming pared 1 base from V and 7 bases from J, leaving 11 bases between. Data came from immunoSEQ multiplex PCR; TCRdb stores just in-frame clones and leaves some out. The sample has 180,000 or so clones; 81% are singletons. Patients from Seattle were sampled longitudinally, starting during active infection. The sequence derives from a middle-aged woman with COVID-19, enrolled during active disease. The V gene is TRBV5-6, the J gene TRBJ1-4, with D tentatively TRBD1 (6 bases). The sequencing sample was made of peripheral blood. The CDR3 bases are TGTGCCAGCAGCTTGCAGGGGCCCGGTGAAAAACTGTTTTTT. Translated: CASSLQGPGEKLFF.